This record looks at one T cell receptor beta chain sequence and its context. These data are taken from a study of blood T cell repertoires in COVID-19. This CDR3 contains 13 residues. Germline V gives CDR1 SGDLS, CDR2 YYNGEE. V was pared by 5 bases and J by 7 bases, with 14 bases between. The table came from immunoSEQ multiplex PCR; TCRdb's copy has only in-frame clones and leaves some out. The repertoire holds 200,000 to 300,000 clones, with roughly 80% as singletons. The rearrangement joins TRBV9 to TRBJ2-3, with D possibly matching TRBD1 (5 bases). The sequenced material came from PBMCs or T cells enriched from blood (not recorded which). The sequence was collected from a middle-aged woman who had been exposed to COVID-19. CDR3 nucleotides: TGTGCCAGCAGTTCCCTTGGGGCGCATACGCAGTATTTT. Its protein product is CASSSLGAHTQYF. Supplemented by reference TRBV9 and TRBJ2-3, the full variable domain reads DSGVTQTPKHLITATGQRVTLRCSPRSGDLSVYWYQQSLDQGLQFLIQYYNGEERAKGNILERFSAQQFPDLHSELNLSSLELGDSALYFCASSSLGAHTQYFGPGTRLTVL.